The clone carrying this TCR beta chain was detected a few times. The V and J ends lost 6 bases and 1 base respectively, with 16 bases between them. The CDR3 spans 15 residues. Alongside a J-beta primer mix, a sample-barcoded 5' primer served in a second PCR lasting about 7 to 11 cycles. TCRdb fed the 5' RACE reads into MiXCR, producing one record per CDR3 protein. Seen here are roughly 1.4 million distinct CDR3 sequences, approximately 59% observed once, and the top ten hold over 5%. The entry originates in a study of blood T cells in healthy people across ages. The sequenced sample consisted of blood. The chain employs TRBV12-3 or TRBV12-4 and TRBJ2-7; tentatively, D is TRBD1 (6 bases). The receptor comes from a man aged 18 to 30 in good health. CDR3 loop: CASSRVRDISYEQYF. The CDR3, as DNA: TGTGCCAGCAGCCGAGTTCGGGACATTTCCTACGAGCAGTACTTC.